This T cell receptor (beta chain) was identified during a study of OX40 agonist ivuxolimab in advanced cancers. Study as a whole: The study reported partial responses in three patients: one hepatocellular carcinoma, two cutaneous melanoma.

Sequencing was performed with immunoSEQ multiplex PCR; in TCRdb, only in-frame clones are kept and a portion is missing. Here the sample spans about 81,000 clones, 84% being singletons. The V end lost 2 bases, the J end lost 2 bases, and 16 bases lay between the germline ends. Germline-derived CDR1 and CDR2 are SGHDN and FVKESK. The CDR3 covers 16 residues. The sample in question was CD4+ or CD8+ T cells sorted from blood, obtained in a trial of the OX40 agonist ivuxolimab. This chain links TRBV14 with TRBJ2-7; D call uncertain. The sequence derives from an adult with an advanced solid tumor such as melanoma, head and neck, liver or kidney cancer. The CDR3 bases are TGTGCCAGCAGCCAAAGCCCCGGATCCCCTACCTACGAGCAGTACTTC. Translated, it gives CASSQSPGSPTYEQYF.